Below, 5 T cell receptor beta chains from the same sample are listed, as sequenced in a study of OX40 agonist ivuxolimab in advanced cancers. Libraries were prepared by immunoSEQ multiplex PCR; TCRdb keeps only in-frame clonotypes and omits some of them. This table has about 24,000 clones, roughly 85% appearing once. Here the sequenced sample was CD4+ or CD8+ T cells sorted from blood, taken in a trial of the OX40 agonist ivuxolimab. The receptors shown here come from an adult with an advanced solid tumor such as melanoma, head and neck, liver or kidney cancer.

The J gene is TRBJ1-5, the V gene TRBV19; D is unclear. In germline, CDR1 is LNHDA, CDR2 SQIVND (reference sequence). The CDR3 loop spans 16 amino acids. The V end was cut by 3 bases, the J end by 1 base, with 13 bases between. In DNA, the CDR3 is TGTGCCAGTAGTATCGGCCCCCGGGTAAGCAATCAGCCCCAGCATTTT. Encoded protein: CASSIGPRVSNQPQHF.

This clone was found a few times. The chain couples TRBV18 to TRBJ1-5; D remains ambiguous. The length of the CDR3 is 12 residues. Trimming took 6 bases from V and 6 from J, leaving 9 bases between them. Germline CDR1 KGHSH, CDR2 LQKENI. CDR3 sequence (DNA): TGTGCCAGCTCCCCCGGGAGTCAGCCCCAGCATTTT. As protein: CASSPGSQPQHF.

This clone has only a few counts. This CDR3 reads CASSFGGGTDTQYF. CDR3 in DNA: TGTGCCAGCAGCTTCGGAGGGGGCACAGATACGCAGTATTTT. The chain employs TRBV11-3 and TRBJ2-3, with D perhaps matching TRBD2 (6 bases). Germline V gives CDR1 SGHNT, CDR2 YENEEA. CDR3 length equals 14 residues. Deletions cut 3 bases from V and 1 base from J, with 8 bases between.

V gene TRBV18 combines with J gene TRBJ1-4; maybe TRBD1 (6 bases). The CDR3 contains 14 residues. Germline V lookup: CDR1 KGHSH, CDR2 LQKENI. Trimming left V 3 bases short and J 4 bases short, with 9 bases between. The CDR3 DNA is TGTGCCAGCTCACCCCAACAGGGTAATGAAAAACTGTTTTTT. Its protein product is CASSPQQGNEKLFF. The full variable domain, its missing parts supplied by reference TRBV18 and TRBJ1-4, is NAGVMQNPRHLVRRRGQEARLRCSPMKGHSHVYWYRQLPEEGLKFMVYLQKENIIDESGMPKERFSAEFPKEGPSILRIQQVVRGDSAAYFCASSPQQGNEKLFFGSGTQLSVL.

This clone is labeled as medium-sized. The DNA of the CDR3 is TGTGCCTGGAGCGAACCCTTACCGAACACTGAAGCTTTCTTT. Its protein product is CAWSEPLPNTEAFF. The chain uses TRBV30 and TRBJ1-1; D uncertain. Trimming took off 3 bases at V and 1 base at J, with 12 bases between the two ends. CDR3 size: 14 residues. The V gene's germline CDR1 is GTSNPN and CDR2 SVGIG (reference sequence).